The rows below give T cell receptor beta chains drawn from one sample of a study of T cell responses to AZD1222 COVID-19 vaccine. Sequenced by immunoSEQ multiplex PCR; TCRdb stores in-frame clones only, minus some. The repertoire holds about 130,000 clones, with approximately 92% as singletons. This sample comprised peripheral blood, obtained 28 days after the second AZD1222 dose. All receptors derive from an adult who received the AZD1222 COVID-19 vaccine. Each CDR3 is given with its conserved first and last residue. Each record gives: D gene, V gene, clone size, J gene, CDR3 DNA, CDR3 protein. A D gene is named only where the DNA matches it firmly. Clone sizes are given selectively: once, few, many, or a class where the clone is expanded.

D: TRBD1; V: TRBV28; size: few; J: TRBJ2-7; DNA: TGTGCCAGCAGTATTCCCGGGACAGGGAACTACGAGCAGTACTTC; CDR3: CASSIPGTGNYEQYF
D: TRBD2; V: TRBV28; size: -; J: TRBJ2-7; DNA: TGTGCCAGCAGTCCCACCCGGACTAGCGGGATGTCCGAGCAGTACTTC; CDR3: CASSPTRTSGMSEQYF
D: -; V: TRBV5-1; size: -; J: TRBJ2-3; DNA: TGCGCCAGCAGCCAACCTATGGGGGGAGCCACAGATACGCAGTATTTT; CDR3: CASSQPMGGATDTQYF
D: -; V: TRBV30; size: -; J: TRBJ1-3; DNA: TGTGCCTGGAGCCGGGGAGGGGCGGACTCTGGAAACACCATATATTTT; CDR3: CAWSRGGADSGNTIYF
D: -; V: TRBV6-6; size: -; J: TRBJ2-3; DNA: TGTGCCAGCAGTTACTCGAGTCCGAGCATGTATACGCAGTATTTT; CDR3: CASSYSSPSMYTQYF
D: -; V: TRBV7-6; size: -; J: TRBJ1-5; DNA: TGTGCCAGCAGCTTAGGGTCTACAGGGATGGGTCAGCCCCAGCATTTT; CDR3: CASSLGSTGMGQPQHF
D: -; V: TRBV30; size: -; J: TRBJ1-1; DNA: TGTGCCTGGGTCGCTGACAGAGTTAACACTGAAGCTTTCTTT; CDR3: CAWVADRVNTEAFF
D: TRBD1; V: TRBV10-3; size: few; J: TRBJ1-2; DNA: TGTGCCATCACCGACGACAGGGCGCATTATGGCTACACCTTC; CDR3: CAITDDRAHYGYTF
D: -; V: TRBV28; size: -; J: TRBJ1-5; DNA: TGTGCCAGCACCGCCGGGGGCGCCAGTCAGCCCCAGCATTTT; CDR3: CASTAGGASQPQHF
D: TRBD1; V: TRBV7-2; size: -; J: TRBJ2-1; DNA: TGTGCCAGCAGCTTAGAGGGACAGGGCCAGGAGTTCTTC; CDR3: CASSLEGQGQEFF
D: -; V: TRBV21-1; size: -; J: TRBJ2-7; DNA: TGTGCCAGCAGCAAATACGGCACCGGTTACGAGCAGTACTTC; CDR3: CASSKYGTGYEQYF
D: TRBD2; V: TRBV3-1/TRBV3-2; size: -; J: TRBJ2-7; DNA: TGTGCCAGCAGCCCAGTGGGGGGGGAAGCCTACGAGCAGTACTTC; CDR3: CASSPVGGEAYEQYF
D: -; V: TRBV12-3/TRBV12-4; size: -; J: TRBJ1-1; DNA: TGTGCCAGTCATACGAAGGGGTCGAGGGCTTTCTTT; CDR3: CASHTKGSRAFF
D: TRBD1; V: TRBV2; size: -; J: TRBJ2-7; DNA: TGTGCCAGCAGCGCTGACAGGGTTTACGAGCAGTACTTC; CDR3: CASSADRVYEQYF
D: TRBD1; V: TRBV29-1; size: -; J: TRBJ2-3; DNA: TGCAGCGTTAGCTTGACAGGGGGGCCAGATACGCAGTATTTT; CDR3: CSVSLTGGPDTQYF
D: -; V: TRBV30; size: -; J: TRBJ1-2; DNA: TGTGCCTGGAGTGAAAACGGCTATGGCTACACCTTC; CDR3: CAWSENGYGYTF
D: -; V: TRBV5-1; size: -; J: TRBJ2-7; DNA: TGCGCCAGCAGCTTGAGGGGACCCCTCGAAGTTCCCTACGAGCAGTACTTC; CDR3: CASSLRGPLEVPYEQYF
D: -; V: TRBV7-8; size: -; J: TRBJ2-7; DNA: TGTGCCAGCAGCTTAGCGCAGTACAACGAGCAGTACTTC; CDR3: CASSLAQYNEQYF
D: -; V: TRBV6-5; size: -; J: TRBJ1-1; DNA: TGTGCCAGCAGTTACAGGGGGGGCACTGAAGCTTTCTTT; CDR3: CASSYRGGTEAFF
D: -; V: TRBV28; size: -; J: TRBJ2-3; DNA: TGTGCCAGCAGTTTTGTGGGGCTGGAAACAGATACGCAGTATTTT; CDR3: CASSFVGLETDTQYF
D: -; V: TRBV5-1; size: -; J: TRBJ1-4; DNA: TGCGCCAGCAGCTTGGAACCCGGTACAAAACTGTTTTTT; CDR3: CASSLEPGTKLFF
D: -; V: TRBV7-2; size: -; J: TRBJ1-6; DNA: TGTGCCAGCCAGATGGGGTATAAGGGGAGGAATTCACCCCTCCACTTT; CDR3: CASQMGYKGRNSPLHF
D: -; V: TRBV5-1; size: -; J: TRBJ2-3; DNA: TGCGCCAGCAGCGCGAGCCTAGGTGAAGATACGCAGTATTTT; CDR3: CASSASLGEDTQYF
D: -; V: TRBV7-3; size: -; J: TRBJ1-2; DNA: TGTGCCAGCAGCTTCACCGGAACGGAGTATGGCTACACCTTC; CDR3: CASSFTGTEYGYTF
D: -; V: TRBV19; size: -; J: TRBJ2-5; DNA: TGTGCCAGTAGTATTAGGGCGCGGTCACAAGAGACCCAGTACTTC; CDR3: CASSIRARSQETQYF
D: -; V: TRBV3-1/TRBV3-2; size: -; J: TRBJ1-5; DNA: TGTGCCAGCAGCCGATATAGCAATCAGCCCCAGCATTTT; CDR3: CASSRYSNQPQHF
D: TRBD1; V: TRBV2; size: -; J: TRBJ2-1; DNA: TGTGCCAGCAGAAGCACAGGGGGCGCTGAGCAGTTCTTC; CDR3: CASRSTGGAEQFF
D: TRBD1; V: TRBV19; size: -; J: TRBJ1-2; DNA: TGTGCCAGTAGTATAGCGGAGACAGGGGCTGGCTACACCTTC; CDR3: CASSIAETGAGYTF
D: TRBD1; V: TRBV7-2; size: -; J: TRBJ1-5; DNA: TGTGCCAGCAGCCCAGGGACAGGCTATTGGCCCCAGCATTTT; CDR3: CASSPGTGYWPQHF
D: TRBD2; V: TRBV24-1; size: -; J: TRBJ2-1; DNA: TGTGCCACCAGTGATTCCACCCCGCTAGCGGGGGTTCACAATGAGCAGTTCTTC; CDR3: CATSDSTPLAGVHNEQFF
D: -; V: TRBV7-2; size: -; J: TRBJ1-5; DNA: TGTGCCAGCAGCCTGGGGGGGGATCAGCCCCAGCATTTT; CDR3: CASSLGGDQPQHF
D: TRBD2; V: TRBV7-3; size: -; J: TRBJ2-3; DNA: TGTGCCAGCAGCTTAACGCCCTGGGGACTAGCGGGAGATACGCAGTATTTT; CDR3: CASSLTPWGLAGDTQYF
D: -; V: TRBV5-6; size: -; J: TRBJ1-1; DNA: TGTGCCAGCAGCTTGCTAACAGGGCCTAGTGAAGCTTTCTTT; CDR3: CASSLLTGPSEAFF
D: -; V: TRBV10-2; size: -; J: TRBJ1-5; DNA: TGCGCCAGCAGTGAATATAGCAATCAGCCCCAGCATTTT; CDR3: CASSEYSNQPQHF
D: -; V: TRBV12-5; size: -; J: TRBJ2-2; DNA: TGTGCTAGTGCCGAAAACACCGGGGAGCTGTTTTTT; CDR3: CASAENTGELFF
D: TRBD2; V: TRBV11-3; size: -; J: TRBJ2-7; DNA: TGTGCCAGCAGCTTAGGCGACCGACTAGCCGATCTCTCCTACGAGCAGTACTTC; CDR3: CASSLGDRLADLSYEQYF
D: -; V: TRBV28; size: -; J: TRBJ1-1; DNA: TGTGCCAGCAGTTTAGGTTATACAGTATTTTCTTCTCGAAGCACTGAAGCTTTCTTT; CDR3: CASSLGYTVFSSRSTEAFF
D: -; V: TRBV29-1; size: -; J: TRBJ1-3; DNA: TGCAGCGTTGAACGGGGGGCCTCTGGAAACACCATATATTTT; CDR3: CSVERGASGNTIYF
D: -; V: TRBV7-2; size: -; J: TRBJ2-6; DNA: TGTGCCAGCAGCTTGGGACGCTACTCTGGGGCCAACGTCCTGACTTTC; CDR3: CASSLGRYSGANVLTF
D: -; V: TRBV2; size: -; J: TRBJ1-6; DNA: TGTGCCAGCAGTCCCGGAAGGAATTCACCCCTCCACTTT; CDR3: CASSPGRNSPLHF
D: -; V: TRBV5-6; size: -; J: TRBJ1-1; DNA: TGTGCCAGCAGCCGCGAGGAGGGTGAAGCTTTCTTT; CDR3: CASSREEGEAFF
D: -; V: TRBV7-2; size: -; J: TRBJ1-1; DNA: TGTGCCAGCAGCCCTAAGGAAGGGAAGACTGAAGCTTTCTTT; CDR3: CASSPKEGKTEAFF
D: TRBD1; V: TRBV7-3; size: -; J: TRBJ2-3; DNA: TGTGCCAGCAGCCCCGCCGGGACAGGGGCAGATACGCAGTATTTT; CDR3: CASSPAGTGADTQYF
D: -; V: TRBV23-1; size: -; J: TRBJ2-1; DNA: TGCGCCAGCAGAAGGACAAGACAGTTCTTC; CDR3: CASRRTRQFF
D: -; V: TRBV24-1; size: -; J: TRBJ1-2; DNA: TGTGCCACCAGTGATTCCCGTCGGGCCTACACCTTC; CDR3: CATSDSRRAYTF
D: -; V: TRBV3-1/TRBV3-2; size: -; J: TRBJ2-3; DNA: TGTGCCAGCAGCCAAGAGACGGGGTTCACAGATACGCAGTATTTT; CDR3: CASSQETGFTDTQYF
D: -; V: TRBV7-2; size: -; J: TRBJ2-3; DNA: TGTGCCAGCAGCTTAGAGGTGGGCACAGATACGCAGTATTTT; CDR3: CASSLEVGTDTQYF
D: -; V: TRBV7-7; size: -; J: TRBJ1-1; DNA: TGTGCCAGCAGCTTAGAGGTAGGACGAGAAGCTTTCTTT; CDR3: CASSLEVGREAFF
D: -; V: TRBV12-3/TRBV12-4; size: once; J: TRBJ2-1; DNA: TGTGCCAGCAGACCCAGCGGAGTAAATGAGCAGTTCTTC; CDR3: CASRPSGVNEQFF
D: TRBD1; V: TRBV19; size: -; J: TRBJ1-2; DNA: TGTGTGACAGGGGGGCAACTTGGCTACACCTTC; CDR3: CVTGGQLGYTF
D: -; V: TRBV19; size: -; J: TRBJ1-4; DNA: TGTGCCAGCCGCCCCGGGAGGACTAATGAAAAACTGTTTTTT; CDR3: CASRPGRTNEKLFF
D: -; V: TRBV7-2; size: -; J: TRBJ2-7; DNA: TGTGCCAGCAGCTTAGGCCCCAGGGGAGACGAGCAGTACTTC; CDR3: CASSLGPRGDEQYF